This T cell receptor (beta chain) was sequenced for a study of T cells in Graves' hyperthyroidism and ophthalmopathy. Study-level results: A model of 13 V-J features distinguished ophthalmopathy from stable hyperthyroidism. The model's output predicted ophthalmopathy at a median of roughly 6.9 months prior to onset.

Points on this clonotype: Its antigen is as yet unknown. At one end the junction does not follow the germline gene, possibly because of a read error.

Amplified TCR beta CDR3 regions came from RNA transcripts. HTBI primers drove first-round RT-PCR of the TCR CDR3. One entry per CDR3 protein, called by TCRdb with MiXCR from the multiplex PCR reads. Here the sample spans about 560,000 distinct CDR3 sequences, 15% to 20% being singletons. Used for diagnoses were clinical symptoms, serum thyroxine and TRAb, thyroid ultrasound and orbital computed tomography. The CDR3 spans 12 residues. This TCR was sampled from a young woman with Graves' hyperthyroidism. Input material: blood. The chain joins TRBV12-3 or TRBV12-4 to TRBJ1-2; D not certain. CDR3 in amino acids: CTSSLGDYGYTF. CDR3 DNA: TGTACCAGCAGTTTGGGAGATTATGGCTACACCTTC.